This TCR beta chain was recovered during a study of blood T cells in healthy people across ages (dated by TCRdb to about 2015). Background on the whole study: In model experiments, roughly one uniquely barcoded TCR beta cDNA molecule per two T cells was captured by template switching. Age-related changes in TCR beta repertoire diversity were measured in the study by deep sequencing normalized with unique cDNA molecular identifiers. Four age groups were formed from the donors: young (average roughly 15 years), middle-aged (less than 40), aged (about 68) and long-lived (less than 85). To avoid experimental bias, donors of different ages were spread randomly across the sequencing lanes. Two additional independent replicas of 1 million unique cDNA reads from the same blood draw were analyzed for two donors (one aged 18 to 29 and one aged 80 or older). Broad study findings and their caveats: Observed TCR beta diversity correlated strongly with the percentage of naive T cells measured by flow cytometry. Because donor CMV infection status was unknown, age-related changes in expanded clonotypes were potentially confounded. Estimates of total diversity based on one million sequenced T cells were regarded as lower bounds and as underestimates. Compared with the aged group, more naive CD4+ T cells, fewer expanded clones and increased TCR diversity were shown by the long-lived group, suggesting age selection. As age increased, observed TCR beta diversity per million T cells dropped in a roughly linear way, and a significant reduction was already evident by age 40. Conclusive comparison of naive and antigen-experienced compartments was prevented by the profiling of bulk unsorted PBMCs.

The CDR3 holds 15 amino acids from the cysteine to the phenylalanine. Just the 45-base CDR3 DNA is kept, in frame starting at base 1. V lost 5 bases and J lost 0 bases, and the count of bases not matched to a germline gene is 5. CDR1 and CDR2 were assigned from the germline V gene as SGHTA and FQGNSA. The 39 donors, aged roughly 6 to 90 years, were systemically healthy Caucasian individuals from Russia. Ten milliliters of peripheral blood were collected from each donor into EDTA-treated Vacutainer tubes. Ficoll-Paque density-gradient centrifugation was used to isolate PBMCs, with at least 6 million obtained per sample. Trizol reagent was used to extract total RNA from the PBMCs, yielding at least 6 micrograms per sample. Naive CD45RAhigh/CD27high T cell percentages were measured by flow cytometry on a PBMC aliquot from every donor. Preparation of the library involved 5' RACE. The listed sequencing device is Illumina HiSeq 2500. A second roughly 6 to 11 cycle PCR used a sample-barcoded 5' primer and a J-beta primer mix. A unique molecular identifier was introduced onto each TCR beta cDNA molecule by a template-switch 5' adaptor carrying 12 random nucleotides. Each sample yielded at least 2.5 million CDR3-containing paired-end reads. All of the RNA was converted into first-strand cDNA using the Mint cDNA synthesis kit, with a TRBC-specific oligonucleotide serving as the primer. Following uracil-DNA glycosylase treatment, a first 18-cycle PCR with universal primers M1SS and BC2_uni_R was performed on all cDNA. The published analysis was carried out like this. Each sample was normalized by randomly selecting 1 million high-quality reads, each carrying a distinct molecular identifier. Instead of being binned into consensus sequences, reads with shared molecular identifiers were discarded. MiTCR, run with a Q25 quality threshold and the strictest error-elimination algorithm, handled CDR3 identification, clonotype clustering and error correction. A nonparametric unseen species model with Euler transformation was used to estimate lower-bound total TCR beta diversity. TCRdb ran its own pipeline on the public reads, namely fastp trimming at Q25 and MiXCR clone calling, and kept in-frame beta chains. CDR3 protein sequences are deduplicated, and each keeps its most common genes and DNA. These V and J calls derive from TCRdb rather than the authors' analysis. The table for this sample lists about 1.4 million distinct CDR3 sequences; roughly 59% of them were counted only once. The top ten clones comprise about 6.3% of the sample.

A remark on this clonotype: Its antigen is still unknown. Per-nucleotide qualities are absent, and no much larger clonotype sits a single base away.

The V gene is TRBV7-2 and the J gene is TRBJ2-7; 9 middle bases align to TRBD1. The clonotype was recovered from a man aged 18 to 30 in good health. The sequenced material came from blood. The CDR3 protein sequence reads: CASSRGTGSSYEQYF. The DNA reads as follows: TGTGCCAGCAGCAGAGGGACAGGGAGCTCCTACGAGCAGTACTTC.